The 22 T cell receptor beta chains given below trace back to one sample, sequenced in a study of memory CD8 T cells in hepatitis C reinfection (dated by TCRdb to about 2017). Library method: the immunoSEQ multiplex PCR assay. The table was pulled from immuneACCESS by TCRdb, which kept in-frame rearrangements only. Such tables lose some clones; where checked, under half of the loss comes from unresolved V genes, and the rest has no known cause. Present in this sample are 45,000 to 55,000 clones, around 92% of which were seen just once. The ten largest clones capture 1% of the sample. In light of the paper, this sample's time point label describes: pre-reinfection, 55 to 20 weeks before reinfection detection. TCR sequencing was performed on the sorted cells directly ex vivo, without any in vitro expansion beforehand. Sequenced input: naive CD8+ T cells sorted from blood. This specimen's cell subset or site label, interpreted: total naive CD8+CD45RO- T cells. The receptor source for this set is a man between 18 and 35 years old with hepatitis C virus infection.

This clone was detected once. The chain joins TRBV2 to TRBJ2-7, with TRBD2 identical over 11 bases. The CDR3 runs to 15 residues. Germline values: CDR1 SNHLY, CDR2 FYNNEI. V gave up 5 bases and J gave up 3 bases; unmatched junction bases: 6. The CDR3 loop is CASSTIAGGVYEQYF. CDR3 coding DNA: TGTGCCAGCAGTACTATAGCGGGAGGGGTCTACGAGCAGTACTTC.

The genes are TRBV10-3 and TRBJ1-1, with D hard to call. The V gene's germline CDR1 is ENHRY and CDR2 SYGVKD. The CDR3 consists of 13 residues. The V and J ends lost 0 bases and 7 bases respectively, with 9 bases between them. The CDR3 region is CAISESVRIEAFF. The CDR3 DNA is TGTGCCATCAGTGAGTCGGTGCGGATTGAAGCTTTCTTT.

The chain has TRBV18 and TRBJ2-3, with D possibly being TRBD2 (5 bases). V lost 3 bases to trimming and J lost 0 bases, with 10 bases between them. Germline V CDR1 and CDR2: KGHSH, LQKENI. The CDR3 runs to 15 residues. CDR3 nucleotide sequence: TGTGCCAGCTCACCGGGCGGGTCTAGCACAGATACGCAGTATTTT. Protein: CASSPGGSSTDTQYF.

This chain uses TRBV13 with TRBJ2-3; the D gene is possibly TRBD2 (5 bases). This CDR3 is built from 13 residues. Trimming took 3 bases from V and 1 from J, leaving 5 bases between them. CDR1 and CDR2 (germline): PRHDT, FYEKMQ (reference sequence). DNA for the CDR3: TGTGCCAGCAGCTTGGAGGGCACAGATACGCAGTATTTT. Protein sequence: CASSLEGTDTQYF.

V usage is TRBV19 and J usage is TRBJ1-6; TRBD1 agrees at 7 bases. V shed 8 bases and J 3 bases; nucleotides not matched to a gene: 7. Germline-derived CDR1 and CDR2 are LNHDA and SQIVND (reference sequence). CDR3 size: 15 residues. The CDR3 sequence is CASSWTGDYNSPLHF. For the CDR3, the DNA is TGTGCCAGTTCATGGACAGGAGACTATAATTCACCCCTCCACTTT.

The genes are TRBV14 and TRBJ2-2; TRBD2 agrees at 8 bases. Germline CDR1 is SGHDN and CDR2 is FVKESK. The CDR3 loop spans 16 amino acids. The V and J ends lost 4 bases and 1 base, in that order; junction bases with no gene match: 5. CDR3 residues: CASSPRRGGNTGELFF. CDR3 nucleotide sequence: TGTGCCAGCAGCCCCCGCCGGGGGGGGAACACCGGGGAGCTGTTTTTT.

The chain links TRBV9 to TRBJ2-5; weak D call: TRBD2 (7 bases). Germline lookup yields CDR1 SGDLS and CDR2 YYNGEE. This CDR3 comprises 16 residues. Trimming removed 3 bases at V and 4 bases at J, with 19 bases between. The CDR3 nucleotides read TGTGCCAGCAGCGATCCGGGGGGCCCCACAAGAGAGACCCAGTACTTC. It specifies CASSDPGGPTRETQYF.

The rearrangement uses TRBV23-1 and TRBJ2-1; 9 nucleotides match TRBD1. TRBV23-1 is reported as an ORF; its role is uncertain. V was clipped by 6 bases and J by 3 bases; unmatched bases: 9. This CDR3 region has 16 residues. The CDR3 DNA is TGCGCCAGCAGACCTACCGGGACAGGGAACTACAATGAGCAGTTCTTC. It is translated as CASRPTGTGNYNEQFF.

The rearrangement joins TRBV7-2 to TRBJ2-1; D may be TRBD2 (6 bases). This CDR3 comprises 15 residues. The germline gives CDR1 SGHTA, CDR2 FQGNSA. V was shortened by 5 bases and J by 4 bases, with 15 bases between the two germline ends. CDR3 bases: TGTGCCAGCAGCCACGGTGCGGGGCCTTACAATGAGCAGTTCTTC. Protein: CASSHGAGPYNEQFF.

The CDR3 loop reads CASSEAGGWDTQYF. Written as DNA, the CDR3 is TGTGCCAGCAGCGAGGCGGGGGGGTGGGATACGCAGTATTTT. The V gene is TRBV9, the J gene TRBJ2-3, with 9 bases matching TRBD2. V trimming: 3 bases; J trimming: 6 bases; junction bases outside the gene matches: 5. Germline assignment: CDR1 SGDLS and CDR2 YYNGEE. This CDR3 has 14 residues. Together with reference TRBV9 and TRBJ2-3, the CDR3 gives the full variable domain: DSGVTQTPKHLITATGQRVTLRCSPRSGDLSVYWYQQSLDQGLQFLIQYYNGEERAKGNILERFSAQQFPDLHSELNLSSLELGDSALYFCASSEAGGWDTQYFGPGTRLTVL.

This clone was seen only a few times. The chain combines TRBV6-5 with TRBJ1-2; 11 bases are shared with TRBD1. Germline lookup yields CDR1 MNHEY and CDR2 SVGAGI. V lost 5 bases and J lost 7; bases outside the gene matches: 9. The CDR3 totals 15 residues. CDR3 protein: CASSPWTGGEGGYTF. Here the CDR3 DNA reads TGTGCCAGCAGTCCCTGGACAGGGGGCGAAGGTGGCTACACCTTC.

The V gene is TRBV6-5, the J gene TRBJ2-5, with 7 positions matching TRBD1. From germline, CDR1 is MNHEY and CDR2 SVGAGI. J gave up 4 bases and V 6 bases, and 11 bases lay outside the gene matches. The CDR3 sequence is 15 residues long. In DNA form, the CDR3 reads TGTGCCAGCAGCCCTAGGACAGGTCGGGTAGAGACCCAGTACTTC. It yields the protein CASSPRTGRVETQYF.

This rearrangement joins TRBV6-5 to TRBJ2-5; 14 nucleotides line up with TRBD2. Losses at the gene ends were 8 bases for V and 9 bases for J; bases not matched to a gene: 11. Germline lookup yields CDR1 MNHEY and CDR2 SVGAGI. This CDR3 contains 15 residues. The CDR3 DNA reads as TGTGCCAGCCCGGGGACTAGCGGGAGAAGCGAGGCCCAGTACTTC. It codes for CASPGTSGRSEAQYF.

Comments on this clone: Other DNA sequences within the sample encode an identical CDR3. V gene TRBV7-9 combines with J gene TRBJ2-3; 7 bases align to TRBD2. This CDR3 has 15 amino acids. Trimming took 5 bases from V and 6 from J; bases not matched to a gene: 11. Germline-derived CDR1 and CDR2 are SEHNR and FQNEAQ (reference sequence). CDR3 DNA sequence: TGTGCCAGCAGCCGGACTAACGGGCGGGGGGATACGCAGTATTTT. The encoded protein is CASSRTNGRGDTQYF.

The chain couples TRBV4-1 to TRBJ1-1; D not resolved. The V end lost 0 bases, the J end lost 0 bases, and 11 bases lay between the germline ends. The CDR3 length is 16 residues. CDR1 and CDR2 from the germline V gene are MGHRA and YSYEKL. The CDR3 protein is CASSQESQLMNTEAFF. For the CDR3, the DNA is TGCGCCAGCAGCCAAGAGTCACAGCTCATGAACACTGAAGCTTTCTTT.

This clone was picked up one time. This rearrangement joins TRBV6-5 to TRBJ1-1; no definite D call. Per the germline V gene, CDR1 is MNHEY and CDR2 is SVGAGI. The CDR3 runs to 11 residues. V was trimmed by 4 bases and J by 9 bases, leaving 9 bases between them. As DNA, the CDR3 is TGTGCCAGCAGTTCGGGGTACCAAGCTTTCTTT. Translating gives CASSSGYQAFF.

This rearrangement joins TRBV7-6 to TRBJ2-3, with TRBD1 matching over 7 bases. The CDR3 runs 16 residues. The trim removed 5 bases at V and 0 bases at J, leaving 8 bases unmatched. Per the germline V gene, CDR1 is SGHVS and CDR2 is FNYEAQ. CDR3 in DNA: TGTGCCAGCAGCCTATTGACAGGGCGAAGCACAGATACGCAGTATTTT. The encoded protein is CASSLLTGRSTDTQYF.

As DNA, the CDR3 is TGTGCCAGCAGTTGGACAGGGATGGACACTGAAGCTTTCTTT. It yields the protein CASSWTGMDTEAFF. This chain connects TRBV28 to TRBJ1-1, with TRBD1 identical over 8 bases. The V segment lost 4 bases and the J segment 3 bases; nucleotides outside the gene matches: 4. The germline V gene encodes CDR1 MDHEN and CDR2 SYDVKM. The length of the CDR3 is 14 residues.

This chain connects TRBV19 to TRBJ2-1, with 12 bases aligning to TRBD2. The CDR3 contains 17 residues. Per germline, CDR1 LNHDA and CDR2 SQIVND (reference sequence). Trimming took 1 base from V and 4 from J; bases not matched to a gene: 5. The CDR3 DNA follows: TGTGCCAGTAGTATAGTGGCTAGCGGGGGGGCTTACAATGAGCAGTTCTTC. This gives the protein CASSIVASGGAYNEQFF.

The V call is TRBV14, the J call TRBJ2-2; D gene uncertain. This CDR3 has 17 amino acids. Trimming pared 1 base from V and 3 bases from J, leaving 15 bases between. The germline V gene has CDR1 SGHDN and CDR2 FVKESK. The CDR3, as DNA: TGTGCCAGCAGCCAAGGGTCGGTCGGGTACGACACCGGGGAGCTGTTTTTT. This sequence encodes CASSQGSVGYDTGELFF.

The rearrangement joins TRBV10-3 to TRBJ1-2; D gene ambiguous. Trimming stripped 2 bases from V and 4 bases from J, with 8 bases between. Germline CDR1 ENHRY, CDR2 SYGVKD. The CDR3 length is 13 residues. The CDR3 reads CAISETELYGYTF. The CDR3 DNA follows: TGTGCCATCAGTGAGACAGAACTCTATGGCTACACCTTC.

The V and J genes are TRBV5-1 and TRBJ2-1; TRBD2 matches 12 bases. Germline V gene sequence: CDR1 SGHRS, CDR2 YFSETQ. After removal of 5 bases from V and 7 bases from J, the junction contained 4 bases not matched to a gene. This CDR3 has 14 amino acids. CDR3 amino acids: CASSPTSGGNEQFF. The CDR3 nucleotides read TGCGCCAGCAGTCCGACTAGCGGGGGAAATGAGCAGTTCTTC.